This T cell receptor beta chain stems from a study of blood T cells in healthy people across ages. Study outcomes and limitations: Because sorting was not performed, PBMCs prevented conclusive naive versus antigen-experienced comparison. Both higher diversity and more naive CD4+ cells marked long-lived donors when set against aged donors.

The sample providers were healthy Caucasian people from Russia, aged roughly 6 to 95. Alongside a J-beta primer mix, a sample-barcoded 5' primer served in a second PCR lasting 7 to 11 cycles. TCRdb called the 5' RACE reads again in MiXCR, with one record for every CDR3 protein. Of about 1.6 million distinct CDR3 sequences in the sample, about 32% were seen once. Regarding this clonotype: What it binds is unknown.

Sequencing was performed on blood. The receptor comes from a woman under 40 in good health.

CDR3 in DNA: TGTGCCAGCAGCCCAGGGACTAGCGGAAATCCCTACTCCTACAATGAGCAGTTCTTC. Translation: CASSPGTSGNPYSYNEQFF. The chain joins TRBV5-6 to TRBJ2-1; TRBD2 matches at 11 bases. The junction had 12 bases not matched to a gene; V was cut back by 4 bases and J by 0 bases. There are 19 residues in the CDR3. Germline assignment: CDR1 SGHDT and CDR2 YYEEEE.